These 26 T cell receptor beta chains came from one sample sequenced in a study of T cell responses to AZD1222 COVID-19 vaccine. Libraries were prepared by immunoSEQ multiplex PCR; TCRdb keeps only in-frame clonotypes and omits some of them. Of approximately 100,000 clones listed, more than 75% are singletons. Material: peripheral blood, obtained on day 0 of AZD1222 vaccination. The origin of the receptors is an adult in good health.

The chain combines TRBV19 with TRBJ1-5; D is unclear. Trimming stripped 0 bases from V and 2 bases from J, with 11 bases between. The CDR3 covers 16 residues. Germline CDR1 LNHDA, CDR2 SQIVND (reference sequence). CDR3 sequence: CASSIEGYYRNQPQHF. The CDR3 region has the DNA TGTGCCAGTAGTATAGAAGGGTACTATCGCAATCAGCCCCAGCATTTT.

The chain has TRBV7-9 and TRBJ1-1; 7 nucleotides line up with TRBD1. The CDR3 runs 14 residues. J gave up 6 bases and V 3 bases, and 7 bases lay outside the gene matches. Per germline, CDR1 SEHNR and CDR2 FQNEAQ (reference sequence). CDR3 amino acids: CASSLFEGQPEAFF. The CDR3 DNA follows: TGTGCCAGCAGCTTGTTCGAGGGACAGCCTGAAGCTTTCTTT.

This chain joins TRBV19 and TRBJ1-1; tentatively, D is TRBD1 (6 bases). V was clipped by 5 bases and J by 2 bases, with 9 bases between them. This CDR3 has 13 amino acids. The V gene's germline CDR1 is LNHDA and CDR2 SQIVND (reference sequence). In DNA form, the CDR3 reads TGTGCCAGTAGTCGACAGGTAAACACTGAAGCTTTCTTT. Protein: CASSRQVNTEAFF.

The chain combines TRBV28 with TRBJ2-7; 11 bases are a match to TRBD2. Germline V gives CDR1 MDHEN, CDR2 SYDVKM. The CDR3 consists of 16 residues. V was pared by 3 bases and J by 6 bases, with 10 bases of the junction left unmatched. CDR3 nucleotides: TGTGCCAGCAGTTTCAGTCGCCTAGCGGGAGGTCGCGAGCAGTACTTC. Its protein product is CASSFSRLAGGREQYF.

The rearrangement links TRBV18 to TRBJ1-3; a possible D gene is TRBD1 (5 bases). The V end was cut by 6 bases, the J end by 1 base, with 16 bases between. There are 16 residues in the CDR3. Germline loops: CDR1 KGHSH, CDR2 LQKENI. The CDR3 spells CASSPMGTGSGNTIYF. Here the CDR3 DNA reads TGTGCCAGCTCCCCAATGGGGACTGGGTCTGGAAACACCATATATTTT.

The CDR3 region has the DNA TGTGCCAGCAGCCCTATGGGTAGTGGTGAAAAACTGTTTTTT. Translation: CASSPMGSGEKLFF. This chain connects TRBV9 to TRBJ1-4; D is uncertain. V was pared by 4 bases and J by 7 bases, with 14 bases between. CDR1 and CDR2 from the germline V gene are SGDLS and YYNGEE. This CDR3 has 14 residues.

This clone was seen once. The chain couples TRBV5-1 to TRBJ2-1; TRBD2 matches at 14 bases. Trimming at V came to 5 bases and at J to 7 bases, leaving 5 bases not matched to a gene. This CDR3 has 15 residues. The V gene's germline CDR1 is SGHRS and CDR2 YFSETQ. CDR3: CASSQRLAGGNEQFF. CDR3 in DNA: TGCGCCAGCAGTCAGAGACTAGCGGGAGGGAATGAGCAGTTCTTC.

The chain has TRBV11-3 and TRBJ2-1; D may match TRBD1 or TRBD2 (5 bases each). From germline, CDR1 is SGHNT and CDR2 YENEEA. The CDR3 spans 12 residues. Between the trimmed V and J ends, which lost 2 bases and 10 bases, there was a span of 9 bases. The CDR3 region is CASSLTGGEQFF. In DNA, the CDR3 is TGTGCCAGCAGCTTAACAGGAGGCGAGCAGTTCTTC.

This clone occurred once. The chain is built from TRBV3-1 (or the pseudogene TRBV3-2) and TRBJ1-2; 11 bases fit TRBD1. V was clipped by 2 bases and J by 7 bases; unmatched bases: 3. This CDR3 has 14 amino acids. From germline, CDR1 is LGHDT and CDR2 YNNKEL (reference sequence). The CDR3 sequence is CASSQTGTGGGYTF. In DNA, the CDR3 is TGTGCCAGCAGCCAAACTGGGACAGGGGGTGGCTACACCTTC.

The gene calls are TRBV5-1 and TRBJ1-2; D not resolved. Germline V CDR1 and CDR2: SGHRS, YFSETQ. This CDR3 has 15 amino acids. Trimming took off 3 bases at V and 5 bases at J, with 17 bases between the two ends. CDR3 bases: TGCGCCAGCAGCTCGGACGTTCCTTTAGGATATGGCTACACCTTC. It yields the protein CASSSDVPLGYGYTF.

The chain uses TRBV5-1 and TRBJ1-4; D is unresolved. V dropped 1 base and J dropped 1 base, with 14 bases sitting between them. The CDR3 runs to 17 residues. The germline V gene has CDR1 SGHRS and CDR2 YFSETQ. The CDR3 DNA follows: TGCGCCAGCAGCTTGTCGAACCTCCTGGGAACTAATGAAAAACTGTTTTTT. Encoded protein: CASSLSNLLGTNEKLFF.

The chain recombines TRBV27 with TRBJ1-5; D uncertain. The CDR3 length is 14 residues. CDR1 is MNHEY and CDR2 is SMNVEV in the germline V gene (reference sequence). Deletions cut 7 bases from V and 0 bases from J, with 10 bases between. The CDR3 nucleotides are TGTGCCAGCACCCCCAGCCTTAGCAATCAGCCCCAGCATTTT. Protein sequence: CASTPSLSNQPQHF.

The chain uses TRBV5-1 and TRBJ2-5; 8 bases match TRBD2. CDR1 and CDR2 (germline): SGHRS, YFSETQ. The CDR3 extends over 17 amino acids. V was pared by 4 bases and J by 4 bases, with 15 bases of the junction left unmatched. CDR3 region: CASSPGMGSGSRETQYF. The DNA of the CDR3 is TGCGCCAGCAGCCCTGGTATGGGGAGCGGGAGTAGAGAGACCCAGTACTTC.

This chain connects TRBV15 to TRBJ1-1; D possibly corresponds to TRBD1 (5 bases). Germline V lookup: CDR1 LNHNV, CDR2 YYDKDF (reference sequence). The CDR3 contains 15 residues. V lost 0 bases to trimming and J lost 7 bases, with 15 bases between them. CDR3 sequence: CATSRDRDRTSEAFF. In DNA form, the CDR3 reads TGTGCCACCAGCAGAGACAGGGACCGAACGAGTGAAGCTTTCTTT.

This chain connects TRBV5-3 to TRBJ2-7, with D possibly being TRBD2 (5 bases). TRBV5-3 is marked as an open reading frame, function uncertain. V was trimmed by 2 bases and J by 4 bases, leaving 22 bases between them. The CDR3 loop spans 17 amino acids. The CDR3 DNA sequence: TGTGCCAGAAGCTTCTCCGGGTACGGGGTACTCTTATACGAGCAGTACTTC. Its protein product is CARSFSGYGVLLYEQYF.

The genes are TRBV30 and TRBJ2-1; the D gene is possibly TRBD2 (5 bases). Germline CDR1 is GTSNPN and CDR2 is SVGIG (reference sequence). Trimming removed 0 bases from V and 3 bases from J, with 15 bases in between. There are 16 residues in the CDR3. The CDR3 sequence is CAWSVLIPEGYNEQFF. In DNA, the CDR3 is TGTGCCTGGAGTGTACTCATACCAGAGGGCTACAATGAGCAGTTCTTC.

The chain links TRBV25-1 to TRBJ1-4, with 7 positions matching TRBD1. V trimming: 8 bases; J trimming: 8 bases; junction bases outside the gene matches: 11. This CDR3 has 14 amino acids. CDR1 MGHDK and CDR2 SYGVNS come from the germline V gene. CDR3 loop: CASGTDGTDEKLFF. DNA for the CDR3: TGTGCCAGCGGAACGGACGGGACAGACGAAAAACTGTTTTTT.

The chain joins TRBV29-1 to TRBJ1-1, with D maybe TRBD1 (6 bases). V lost 6 bases, J lost 5 bases, and 19 bases lay in between. Germline CDR1 and CDR2: SQVTM and ANQGSEA. The CDR3 spans 14 residues. The DNA for the CDR3 is TGCAGCGTCCATCGGGGGGCCGCATGGACTGAAGCTTTCTTT. It translates to CSVHRGAAWTEAFF.

The chain links TRBV28 to TRBJ1-2; D unclear. V lost 4 bases to trimming and J lost 4 bases, with 7 bases between them. The V gene's germline CDR1 is MDHEN and CDR2 SYDVKM. This CDR3 is built from 12 residues. CDR3 residues: CASSSFAYGYTF. The CDR3 nucleotides read TGTGCCAGCAGTTCCTTCGCCTATGGCTACACCTTC.

The CDR3 spells CASSPGKGGTEAFF. DNA of the CDR3: TGCGCCAGCAGCCCCGGGAAGGGGGGTACTGAAGCTTTCTTT. The chain uses TRBV4-1 and TRBJ1-1; the D gene is possibly TRBD1 (6 bases). There are 14 residues in the CDR3. CDR1 and CDR2 from the germline V gene are MGHRA and YSYEKL. Trimming took 4 bases from V and 5 from J, leaving 14 bases between them.

The V gene is TRBV7-9, the J gene TRBJ1-2; D call uncertain. The CDR3 is 13 residues long. CDR1 and CDR2 (germline): SEHNR, FQNEAQ (reference sequence). The V and J ends lost 5 bases and 2 bases respectively, with 9 bases between them. The CDR3 DNA sequence: TGTGCCAGCAGCCCATTTGACAACTATGGCTACACCTTC. As protein: CASSPFDNYGYTF.

The chain uses TRBV5-6 and TRBJ1-3, with D tentatively TRBD1 (5 bases). Germline values: CDR1 SGHDT, CDR2 YYEEEE. The CDR3 consists of 14 residues. Trimming pared 5 bases from V and 3 bases from J, leaving 12 bases between. The CDR3 sequence is CASSSVTGGNTIYF. CDR3 sequence (DNA): TGTGCCAGCAGTTCAGTCACAGGTGGAAACACCATATATTTT.

V gene TRBV15 combines with J gene TRBJ1-2, with TRBD1 matching 9 bases. Germline-derived CDR1 and CDR2 are LNHNV and YYDKDF (reference sequence). This CDR3 is 15 amino acids long. The ends lost 0 bases at V and 7 bases at J; junction bases unmatched: 6. This CDR3 reads CATSRDLTGGIGYTF. The CDR3 DNA follows: TGTGCCACCAGCAGAGATCTAACAGGGGGCATTGGCTACACCTTC.

This chain joins TRBV10-2 and TRBJ2-1, with unresolved D. There are 14 residues in the CDR3. Germline CDR1 is WSHSY and CDR2 is SAAADI. With 8 bases removed from V and 0 bases from J, the gap between germline ends came to 11 bases. The DNA for the CDR3 is TGCGCCAGCGCTTTCCGGAGCTCCTACAATGAGCAGTTCTTC. Translated, it gives CASAFRSSYNEQFF.

The rearrangement uses TRBV5-1 and TRBJ2-7; TRBD2 agrees at 13 bases. From germline, CDR1 is SGHRS and CDR2 YFSETQ. V dropped 0 bases and J dropped 2; count of bases not matched to a gene: 2. The length of the CDR3 is 16 residues. The CDR3 DNA sequence: TGCGCCAGCAGCTTGGGGGGGACTAGCGGGACCTACGAGCAGTACTTC. It codes for CASSLGGTSGTYEQYF.

The CDR3 here is CSVDDTKGTSVLSSYNEQFF. The CDR3 DNA follows: TGCAGCGTTGACGATACTAAGGGGACTAGCGTACTGAGCTCCTACAATGAGCAGTTCTTC. The gene calls are TRBV29-1 and TRBJ2-1; TRBD2 aligns across 10 bases. The CDR3 runs to 20 residues. The junction had 17 bases not matched to a gene; V was cut back by 3 bases and J by 0 bases. Germline CDR1 reads SQVTM; CDR2 reads ANQGSEA.